The T cell receptor (beta chain) described here comes from a study of blood T cell repertoires in COVID-19. The overall study: Samples taken during acute and convalescent COVID-19 were collected in the United States, Italy and Spain. PBMCs, B-cell-depleted T cells, or T cells provided the cDNA or gDNA that made up the material.

V was trimmed by 0 bases and J by 0 bases, leaving 10 bases between them. This CDR3 comprises 16 residues. Germline V CDR1 and CDR2: SGDLS, YYNGEE. This clone occurred once. Authors' data handling: By means of reference gene primer amplification, nucleated cell counts were estimated. Assay: immunoSEQ multiplex PCR; the TCRdb copy retains only in-frame clones and omits some. That table supplies the V and J calls and clone size; D and trimming were determined from the DNA. The profile covers around 190,000 clones, with roughly 80% appearing a single time and 9.5% to 15% taken by the ten largest. This TCR was sampled from a woman aged 45-65 years with acute or convalescent COVID-19. The chain couples TRBV9 to TRBJ2-1; tentatively, D is TRBD1 (5 bases). Sequenced input: peripheral blood. The CDR3 nucleotides read TGTGCCAGCAGCGTAGAGGGTAGGGGCTCCTACAATGAGCAGTTCTTC. Protein: CASSVEGRGSYNEQFF. Complete variable domain (other parts from reference TRBV9 and TRBJ2-1): DSGVTQTPKHLITATGQRVTLRCSPRSGDLSVYWYQQSLDQGLQFLIQYYNGEERAKGNILERFSAQQFPDLHSELNLSSLELGDSALYFCASSVEGRGSYNEQFFGPGTRLTVL.